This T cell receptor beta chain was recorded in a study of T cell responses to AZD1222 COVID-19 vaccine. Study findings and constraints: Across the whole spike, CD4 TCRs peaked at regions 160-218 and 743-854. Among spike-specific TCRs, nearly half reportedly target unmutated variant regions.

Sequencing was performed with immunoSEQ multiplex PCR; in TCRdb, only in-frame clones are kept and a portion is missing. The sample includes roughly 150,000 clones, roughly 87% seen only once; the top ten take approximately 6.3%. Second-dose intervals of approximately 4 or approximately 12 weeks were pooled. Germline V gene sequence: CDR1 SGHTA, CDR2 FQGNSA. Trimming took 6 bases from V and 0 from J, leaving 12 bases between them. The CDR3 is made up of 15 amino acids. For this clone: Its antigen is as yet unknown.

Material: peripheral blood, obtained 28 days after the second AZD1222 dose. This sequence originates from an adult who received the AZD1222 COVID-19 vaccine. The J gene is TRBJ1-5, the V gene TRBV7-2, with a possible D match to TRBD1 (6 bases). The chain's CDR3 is CASSLSGVSNQPQHF. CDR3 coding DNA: TGTGCCAGCAGTCTGTCAGGGGTTAGCAATCAGCCCCAGCATTTT.